A single sample gave rise to the 5 T cell receptor beta chains below, sequenced in a study of blood T cell repertoires in COVID-19. Generated by immunoSEQ multiplex PCR, the TCRdb table keeps only in-frame clones and is missing some. The repertoire holds about 22,000 clones, with around 80% as singletons. The sequencing input was peripheral blood. These receptors were collected from a man aged 55 to 70 with active COVID-19.

The gene calls are TRBV10-1 and TRBJ2-7; 10 bases are a match to TRBD2. This CDR3 region has 12 residues. CDR1 WNHNN and CDR2 SYGVQD come from the germline V gene (reference sequence). V gave up 5 bases and J gave up 5 bases; unmatched junction bases: 0. CDR3 loop: CASSSGRDEQYF. CDR3 sequence (DNA): TGCGCCAGCAGTAGCGGGAGGGACGAGCAGTACTTC.

The V call is TRBV27, the J call TRBJ1-6; D not resolved. CDR3 length equals 15 residues. Germline values: CDR1 MNHEY, CDR2 SMNVEV (reference sequence). V was trimmed by 5 bases and J by 7 bases, leaving 15 bases between them. CDR3 in amino acids: CASSNLGGSNSPLHF. CDR3 nucleotides: TGTGCCAGCAGTAACTTGGGAGGTTCGAATTCACCCCTCCACTTT.

This clone was detected a few times. The chain recombines TRBV15 with TRBJ2-7; D unclear. V was pared by 0 bases and J by 7 bases, with 10 bases between. There are 13 residues in the CDR3. Germline lookup yields CDR1 LNHNV and CDR2 YYDKDF (reference sequence). The CDR3 bases are TGTGCCACCAGCAGAGAACCTCACGGGGAGCAGTACTTC. It specifies CATSREPHGEQYF.

With respect to this clone: It is unclear where the CDR3 begins or ends on the DNA, so no DNA is shown, and the CDR3 is as TCRdb lists it. The J gene is TRBJ2-1, the V gene TRBV27; the listed D gene, TRBD2, was not tested against the DNA. The CDR3 numbers 15 amino acids, ends counted. Germline CDR1 and CDR2: MNHEY and SMNVEV (reference sequence). Here the CDR3 reads CASSFGSGSPRRAFF.

The chain couples TRBV29-1 to TRBJ2-4, with D perhaps matching TRBD1 (6 bases). Germline V CDR1 and CDR2: SQVTM, ANQGSEA. V was pared by 3 bases and J by 4 bases, with 7 bases between. The CDR3 is 12 amino acids. CDR3 bases: TGCAGCGTTGACAGGGGAAAAAACATTCAGTACTTC. Translating gives CSVDRGKNIQYF.